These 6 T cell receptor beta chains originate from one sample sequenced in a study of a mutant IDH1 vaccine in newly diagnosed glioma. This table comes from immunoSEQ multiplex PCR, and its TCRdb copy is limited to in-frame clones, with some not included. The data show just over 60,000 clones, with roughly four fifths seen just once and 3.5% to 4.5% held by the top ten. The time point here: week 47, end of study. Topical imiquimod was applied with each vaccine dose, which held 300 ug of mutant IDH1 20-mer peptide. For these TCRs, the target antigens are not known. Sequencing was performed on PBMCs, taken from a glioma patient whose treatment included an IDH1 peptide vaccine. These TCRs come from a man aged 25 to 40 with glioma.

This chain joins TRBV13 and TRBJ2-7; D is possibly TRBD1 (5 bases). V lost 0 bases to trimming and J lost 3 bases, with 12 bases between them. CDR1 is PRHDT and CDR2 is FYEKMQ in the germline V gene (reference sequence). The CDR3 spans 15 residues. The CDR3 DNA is TGTGCCAGCAGCTTAGGGTTCGGGCAGGGCTACGAGCAGTACTTC. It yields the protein CASSLGFGQGYEQYF. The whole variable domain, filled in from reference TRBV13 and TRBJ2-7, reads AAGVIQSPRHLIKEKRETATLKCYPIPRHDTVYWYQQGPGQDPQFLISFYEKMQSDKGSIPDRFSAQQFSDYHSELNMSSLELGDSALYFCASSLGFGQGYEQYFGPGTRLTVT.

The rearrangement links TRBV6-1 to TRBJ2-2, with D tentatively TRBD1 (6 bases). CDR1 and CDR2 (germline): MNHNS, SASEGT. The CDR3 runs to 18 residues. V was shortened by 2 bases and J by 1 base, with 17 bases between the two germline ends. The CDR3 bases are TGTGCCAGCAGTGAACAGGGGACCTCCTATCTGAACACCGGGGAGCTGTTTTTT. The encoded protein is CASSEQGTSYLNTGELFF.

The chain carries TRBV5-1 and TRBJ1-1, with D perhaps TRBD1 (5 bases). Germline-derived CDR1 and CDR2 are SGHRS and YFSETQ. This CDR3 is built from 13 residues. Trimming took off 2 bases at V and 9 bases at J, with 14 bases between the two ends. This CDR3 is CASSFGEGIKAFF. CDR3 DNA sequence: TGCGCCAGCAGCTTCGGGGAGGGGATTAAAGCTTTCTTT.

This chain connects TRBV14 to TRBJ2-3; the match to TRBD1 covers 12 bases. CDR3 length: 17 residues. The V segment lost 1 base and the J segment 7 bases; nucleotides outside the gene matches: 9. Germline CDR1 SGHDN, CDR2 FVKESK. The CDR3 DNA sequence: TGTGCCAGCAGCCAAGTCTCCGGGACAGGGGGCCGGAATACGCAGTATTTT. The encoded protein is CASSQVSGTGGRNTQYF.

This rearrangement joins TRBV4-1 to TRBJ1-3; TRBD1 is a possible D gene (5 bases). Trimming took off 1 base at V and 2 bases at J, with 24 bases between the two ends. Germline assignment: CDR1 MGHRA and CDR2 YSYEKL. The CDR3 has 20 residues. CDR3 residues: CASSQVSFVSGYLPGNTIYF. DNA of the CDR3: TGCGCCAGCAGCCAAGTAAGCTTCGTGTCAGGGTATTTACCTGGAAACACCATATATTTT.

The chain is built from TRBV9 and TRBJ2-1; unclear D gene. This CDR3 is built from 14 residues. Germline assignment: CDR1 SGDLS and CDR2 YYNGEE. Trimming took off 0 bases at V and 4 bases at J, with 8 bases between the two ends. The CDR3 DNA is TGTGCCAGCAGCGTAGATGGAGTATACAATGAGCAGTTCTTC. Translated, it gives CASSVDGVYNEQFF.